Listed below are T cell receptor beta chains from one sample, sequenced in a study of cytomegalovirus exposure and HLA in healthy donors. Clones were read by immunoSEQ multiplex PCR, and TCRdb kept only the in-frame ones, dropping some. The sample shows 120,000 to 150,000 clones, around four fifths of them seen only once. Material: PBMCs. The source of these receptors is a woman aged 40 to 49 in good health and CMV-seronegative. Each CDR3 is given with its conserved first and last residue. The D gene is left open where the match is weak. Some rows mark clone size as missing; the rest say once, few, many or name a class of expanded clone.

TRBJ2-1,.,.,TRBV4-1,CASSPNPPALDSYNEQFF,TGCGCCAGCAGTCCTAACCCCCCAGCGCTAGACTCCTACAATGAGCAGTTCTTC
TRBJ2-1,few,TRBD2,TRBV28,CASSSQGLAGESEQFF,TGTGCCAGCAGTTCCCAGGGACTAGCGGGAGAGAGTGAGCAGTTCTTC
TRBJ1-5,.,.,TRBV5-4,CASSLYVQVNQPQHF,TGTGCCAGCAGCTTGTACGTGCAGGTCAATCAGCCCCAGCATTTT
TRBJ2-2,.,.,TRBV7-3,CASSFSRLGNTGELFF,TGTGCCAGCAGCTTTTCCCGACTTGGTAACACCGGGGAGCTGTTTTTT
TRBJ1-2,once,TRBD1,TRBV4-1,CASSPLSGTANYGYTF,TGCGCCAGCAGCCCCCTCTCCGGGACAGCCAACTATGGCTACACCTTC
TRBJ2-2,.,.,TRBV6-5,CASSYLRLGAGELFF,TGTGCCAGCAGTTACTTGAGACTAGGGGCCGGGGAGCTGTTTTTT
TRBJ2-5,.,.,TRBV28,CASSFWGRGEETQYF,TGTGCCAGCAGTTTTTGGGGCAGGGGGGAAGAGACCCAGTACTTC
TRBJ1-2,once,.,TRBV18,CASSPIQSNYGYTF,TGTGCCAGCTCACCCATACAGAGTAACTATGGCTACACCTTC
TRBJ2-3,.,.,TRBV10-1,CASSDSGAARSTDTQYF,TGCGCCAGCAGTGATTCTGGGGCCGCCCGCAGCACAGATACGCAGTATTTT
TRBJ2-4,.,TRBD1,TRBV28,CASSSLTGTGKHRDGSTAKNIQYF,TGTGCCAGCAGTTCTTTGACAGGGACAGGGAAACATCGCGATGGGTCAACGGCCAAAAACATTCAGTACTTC
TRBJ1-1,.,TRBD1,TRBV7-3,CASRSTGLGLAFF,TGTGCCAGCAGATCGACAGGGCTAGGGCTGGCTTTCTTT
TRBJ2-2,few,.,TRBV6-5,CASRLGLRNTGELFF,TGTGCCAGCCGCCTTGGACTACGCAACACCGGGGAGCTGTTTTTT
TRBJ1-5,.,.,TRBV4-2,CASSQDRNQPQHF,TGTGCCAGCAGCCAAGACAGAAATCAGCCCCAGCATTTT
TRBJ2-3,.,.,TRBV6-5,CASSSRRGGKVDTQYF,TGTGCCAGCAGTTCCCGGAGGGGCGGAAAAGTAGATACGCAGTATTTT
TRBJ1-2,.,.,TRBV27,CASSLGGTGNYGYTF,TGTGCCAGCAGTTTAGGGGGGACGGGTAACTATGGCTACACCTTC
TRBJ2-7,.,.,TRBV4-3,CASSQVFLGSRYEQYF,TGCGCCAGCAGCCAAGTATTTTTAGGGAGCCGCTACGAGCAGTACTTC
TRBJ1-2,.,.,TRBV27,CASGGHLEANGYTF,TGTGCCAGCGGGGGCCACCTGGAGGCTAATGGCTACACCTTC
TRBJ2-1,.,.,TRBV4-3,CASSQEAGAYNEQFF,TGCGCCAGCAGCCAAGAAGCAGGGGCCTACAATGAGCAGTTCTTC
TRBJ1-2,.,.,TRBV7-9,CASSLVGTAVYAYGYTF,TGTGCCAGCAGCTTAGTGGGTACAGCTGTCTACGCCTATGGCTACACCTTC
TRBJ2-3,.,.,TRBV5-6,CASGYSFPGSSTDTQYF,TGTGCCAGCGGATATAGCTTTCCTGGATCCTCCACAGATACGCAGTATTTT
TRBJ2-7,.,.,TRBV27,CASKHSSGTLDSYEQYF,TGTGCCAGCAAACACAGTTCCGGGACATTAGACTCCTACGAGCAGTACTTC
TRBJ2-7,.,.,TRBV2,CASRSSRAPYEQYF,TGTGCCAGCAGGTCCTCCAGGGCCCCCTACGAGCAGTACTTC
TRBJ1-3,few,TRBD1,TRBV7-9,CASSQSDRANTIYF,TGTGCCAGCAGCCAATCGGACAGGGCTAACACCATATATTTT
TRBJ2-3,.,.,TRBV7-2,CASSLDKLGTDTQYF,TGTGCCAGCAGCTTAGATAAACTCGGGACAGATACGCAGTATTTT
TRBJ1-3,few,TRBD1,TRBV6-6,CATLGQGGFAGNTIYF,TGTGCCACCTTGGGACAGGGGGGTTTCGCTGGAAACACCATATATTTT
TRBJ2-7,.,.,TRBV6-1,CASSERLAPRAYEQYF,TGTGCCAGCAGTGAAAGGCTAGCGCCGAGAGCTTACGAGCAGTACTTC
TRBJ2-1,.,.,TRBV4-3,CASSQGSREPYNEQFF,TGCGCCAGCAGCCAAGGGTCGCGGGAACCCTACAATGAGCAGTTCTTC
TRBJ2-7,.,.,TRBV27,CASSFSGPTYEQYF,TGTGCCAGCAGTTTTTCTGGGCCAACCTACGAGCAGTACTTC
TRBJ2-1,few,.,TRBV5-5,CASSYGLPSYNEQFF,TGTGCCAGCAGCTACGGACTACCCTCCTACAATGAGCAGTTCTTC
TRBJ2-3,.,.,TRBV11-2,CASSPAIGTPTDTQYF,TGTGCCAGCAGCCCCGCAATAGGGACTCCCACAGATACGCAGTATTTT
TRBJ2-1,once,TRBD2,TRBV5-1,CASNILTSGSNNEQFF,TGCGCCAGCAACATTCTTACTAGCGGGAGTAACAATGAGCAGTTCTTC
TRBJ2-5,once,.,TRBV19,CASSISGQQETQYF,TGTGCCAGTAGTATAAGTGGGCAGCAAGAGACCCAGTACTTC
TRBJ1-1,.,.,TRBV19,CASSMWEATEAFF,TGTGCCAGTAGTATGTGGGAGGCGACTGAAGCTTTCTTT
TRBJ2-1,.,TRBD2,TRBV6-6,CASLTSGTQGHEQFF,TGTGCCAGCTTGACTAGCGGGACCCAAGGCCATGAGCAGTTCTTC
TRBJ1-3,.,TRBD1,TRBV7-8,CASSGQASGNTIYF,TGTGCCAGCAGCGGACAGGCCTCTGGAAACACCATATATTTT
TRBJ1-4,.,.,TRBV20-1,CSATREKLFF,TGCAGTGCTACTCGTGAAAAACTGTTTTTT
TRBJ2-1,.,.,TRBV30,CAWSVSHSSYNEQFF,TGTGCCTGGAGCGTTAGCCATAGCTCCTACAATGAGCAGTTCTTC
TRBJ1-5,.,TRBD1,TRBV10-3,CAIRDPTGTGLMGNQPQHF,TGTGCCATCAGGGACCCTACCGGGACAGGGCTAATGGGCAATCAGCCCCAGCATTTT
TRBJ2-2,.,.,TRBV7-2,CASSFRQWNTGELFF,TGTGCCAGCAGCTTCCGACAGTGGAACACCGGGGAGCTGTTTTTT